A selection of T cell receptor beta chains follows, all from one sample in a study of cytomegalovirus exposure and HLA in healthy donors. This table comes from immunoSEQ multiplex PCR, and its TCRdb copy is limited to in-frame clones, with some not included. This sample yields about 76,000 clones, of which just under 80% are seen a single time; 2.5% belongs to the top ten. Specimen: PBMCs. These receptors originate from a male donor in good health and CMV-seropositive. Each CDR3 is given with its conserved first and last residue. D genes are given only for firm matches. Size is stated for part of the rows, as once, few or many counts, or as a class when the clone is expanded.

d_gene	v_gene	j_gene	abundance	CDR3aa	CDR3nt
.	TRBV7-9	TRBJ2-1	.	CASSLAGEGEQFF	TGTGCCAGCAGCTTAGCCGGGGAAGGTGAGCAGTTCTTC
.	TRBV29-1	TRBJ2-7	.	CSVAPIAANEQYF	TGCAGCGTTGCTCCCATAGCGGCCAACGAGCAGTACTTC
TRBD2	TRBV11-2	TRBJ2-7	.	CASSFQGLLGGYEQYF	TGTGCCAGCAGCTTCCAGGGACTTCTCGGGGGGTACGAGCAGTACTTC
.	TRBV7-9	TRBJ2-2	.	CASSSSSGGRTGELFF	TGTGCCAGCAGCTCCTCCAGCGGAGGTAGGACCGGGGAGCTGTTTTTT
TRBD1	TRBV19	TRBJ2-2	.	CASSIRQGTGELFF	TGTGCCAGTAGTATAAGACAGGGGACCGGGGAGCTGTTTTTT
.	TRBV7-2	TRBJ2-1	.	CASSLGLLEQFF	TGTGCCAGCAGCTTAGGTCTTTTGGAGCAGTTCTTC
TRBD1	TRBV5-1	TRBJ2-6	.	CASSSTGTGGVGANVLTF	TGCGCCAGCAGCTCAACCGGGACAGGGGGCGTCGGGGCCAACGTCCTGACTTTC
TRBD1	TRBV29-1	TRBJ2-1	.	CSVDRDREDNEQFF	TGCAGCGTTGACCGGGACAGGGAGGACAATGAGCAGTTCTTC
TRBD1	TRBV5-4	TRBJ1-1	.	CASYDRGRNTEAFF	TGTGCCAGCTATGACAGGGGGCGGAACACTGAAGCTTTCTTT
TRBD2	TRBV6-5	TRBJ2-3	.	CASRRLATSTDTQYF	TGTGCCAGCAGGAGACTAGCGACTAGCACAGATACGCAGTATTTT
TRBD1	TRBV30	TRBJ1-5	.	CALSEGARISRSNQPQHF	TGTGCCTTGAGTGAGGGGGCGCGGATCTCGAGAAGCAATCAGCCCCAGCATTTT
TRBD2	TRBV6-6	TRBJ2-5	.	CASSYGVAGAGETQYF	TGTGCCAGCAGTTACGGGGTAGCGGGAGCTGGTGAGACCCAGTACTTC
TRBD2	TRBV18	TRBJ2-1	once	CASSPSGGRDYNEQFF	TGTGCCAGCTCACCATCGGGTGGGAGGGATTACAATGAGCAGTTCTTC
TRBD2	TRBV9	TRBJ2-2	.	CASSVALAGGPSSGELFF	TGTGCCAGCAGCGTAGCGCTAGCGGGAGGGCCGTCGTCCGGGGAGCTGTTTTTT
.	TRBV5-6	TRBJ2-3	once	CASSDGGGTDTQYF	TGTGCCAGCAGCGACGGAGGAGGCACAGATACGCAGTATTTT
TRBD1	TRBV18	TRBJ2-7	.	CASSHGQGTYEQYF	TGTGCCAGCTCACACGGACAGGGGACCTACGAGCAGTACTTC
TRBD1	TRBV18	TRBJ2-3	.	CASSQGQSTDTQYF	TGTGCCAGCTCCCAGGGACAGAGCACAGATACGCAGTATTTT
TRBD2	TRBV18	TRBJ2-2	.	CASSPRSGGPETGELFF	TGTGCCAGCTCACCAAGATCGGGAGGGCCAGAGACCGGGGAGCTGTTTTTT
TRBD2	TRBV6-5	TRBJ2-1	.	CASTPGGSPYNEQFF	TGTGCCAGCACCCCGGGCGGGAGCCCCTACAATGAGCAGTTCTTC
.	TRBV7-9	TRBJ2-7	.	CASSSGAGNPLSSYEQYF	TGTGCCAGCAGCTCGGGTGCGGGAAATCCCTTGAGCTCCTACGAGCAGTACTTC
.	TRBV7-9	TRBJ2-1	.	CASSLTLSNEQFF	TGTGCCAGCAGCTTAACCCTGAGTAATGAGCAGTTCTTC
.	TRBV6-6	TRBJ2-1	.	CASSYSRAGISHNLFF	TGTGCCAGCAGTTACTCGAGGGCGGGGATAAGCCACAATCTGTTCTTC
TRBD1	TRBV6-5	TRBJ2-1	once	CASSRQGARGLEQFF	TGTGCCAGCAGTAGGCAGGGGGCGCGTGGTTTAGAGCAGTTCTTC
.	TRBV6-5	TRBJ2-7	.	CASSRGLHEQYF	TGTGCCAGCAGCCGCGGATTGCACGAGCAGTACTTC
.	TRBV19	TRBJ2-3	.	CASSIQAPDTQYF	TGTGCCAGTAGTATTCAGGCACCAGATACGCAGTATTTT
.	TRBV19	TRBJ1-1	.	CASLEGIGMNTEAFF	TGTGCCAGTCTAGAGGGAATTGGGATGAACACTGAAGCTTTCTTT
.	TRBV28	TRBJ2-2	many	CASRGGPDTGELFF	TGTGCCAGCCGAGGAGGGCCCGACACCGGGGAGCTGTTTTTT
.	TRBV2	TRBJ2-2	.	CASSEEGEAGELFF	TGTGCCAGCAGTGAGGAAGGGGAGGCCGGGGAGCTGTTTTTT
TRBD1	TRBV5-3	TRBJ2-7	.	CARSLTGQGLVYEQYF	TGTGCCAGAAGCTTGACAGGACAGGGTTTAGTCTACGAGCAGTACTTC
TRBD1	TRBV5-1	TRBJ2-7	.	CASSSQPGQGAEEQYF	TGCGCCAGCAGCTCCCAACCGGGACAGGGGGCGGAAGAGCAGTACTTC
.	TRBV5-1	TRBJ2-7	.	CASSLVSDYEQYF	TGCGCCAGCAGCTTGGTGAGTGACTACGAGCAGTACTTC
TRBD1	TRBV6-4	TRBJ2-7	.	CASSEEGGTGVAEQYF	TGTGCCAGCAGTGAGGAGGGCGGGACAGGGGTTGCCGAGCAGTACTTC
TRBD2	TRBV5-1	TRBJ2-2	once	CASSLEYSGRPATGELFF	TGCGCCAGCAGCTTGGAGTATAGCGGGAGGCCTGCCACCGGGGAGCTGTTTTTT
TRBD2	TRBV27	TRBJ2-1	.	CASSLRPSGGNEQFF	TGTGCCAGCAGTTTACGGCCTAGCGGGGGTAATGAGCAGTTCTTC
TRBD2	TRBV28	TRBJ2-7	.	CASTTTGGLASSYEQYF	TGTGCCAGCACGACGACAGGTGGACTAGCGTCGTCCTACGAGCAGTACTTC
TRBD2	TRBV5-4	TRBJ2-7	.	CASSLWTSAGEQYF	TGTGCCAGCAGCCTTTGGACTAGCGCAGGCGAGCAGTACTTC
.	TRBV6-1	TRBJ2-7	.	CASSELQGASYEQYF	TGTGCCAGCAGCGAACTACAGGGCGCCTCCTACGAGCAGTACTTC
.	TRBV5-6	TRBJ2-7	few	CASSWGQGSYEQYF	TGTGCCAGCAGCTGGGGCCAGGGTAGCTACGAGCAGTACTTC
TRBD1	TRBV6-5	TRBJ1-2	few	CASRPDRGTYGYTF	TGTGCCAGCAGACCGGACAGGGGGACCTATGGCTACACCTTC
.	TRBV15	TRBJ2-5	.	CATSRTTGPQETQYF	TGTGCCACCAGCAGGACGACTGGCCCCCAAGAGACCCAGTACTTC
.	TRBV6-1	TRBJ1-4	.	CASSDRYEKLFF	TGTGCCAGCAGTGACCGGTATGAAAAACTGTTTTTT
TRBD2	TRBV7-3	TRBJ2-3	.	CASSRTSATDTQYF	TGTGCCAGCAGCCGGACTAGCGCCACAGATACGCAGTATTTT
.	TRBV7-5	TRBJ2-7	.	CVRSFPSGSHSVLYF	TGTGTCAGAAGCTTTCCTAGCGGGAGCCATTCGGTACTGTACTTC
TRBD1	TRBV5-1	TRBJ1-3	.	CASSPRTGNGNTIYF	TGCGCCAGCAGCCCCCGGACAGGGAATGGAAACACCATATATTTT
.	TRBV5-4	TRBJ2-3	.	CASRRGRAVVDTQYF	TGTGCCAGCAGAAGGGGGAGGGCCGTTGTAGATACGCAGTATTTT
TRBD1	TRBV6-5	TRBJ2-5	.	CASNQGGNRGETQYF	TGTGCCAGCAACCAAGGAGGTAACAGGGGAGAGACCCAGTACTTC
.	TRBV5-1	TRBJ2-1	once	CASSFAQGVRLAAGNEQFF	TGCGCCAGCAGCTTTGCACAGGGGGTGCGACTAGCGGCAGGTAATGAGCAGTTCTTC
.	TRBV10-1	TRBJ2-7	many	CASSRDSSDSLQYF	TGCGCCAGCAGCAGGGACTCAAGTGATAGTTTGCAGTACTTC
.	TRBV27	TRBJ1-4	.	CASSSTGSGEKLFF	TGTGCCAGCAGTTCGACAGGCTCGGGGGAAAAACTGTTTTTT
.	TRBV6-5	TRBJ2-3	.	CASSYKTGRNTDTQYF	TGTGCCAGCAGCTACAAGACAGGGAGGAATACAGATACGCAGTATTTT